These 19 T cell receptor beta chains were sequenced from one sample in a study of glioma-infiltrating T cells after dendritic cell vaccination. TCRdb keeps only in-frame clones here, not all; method: immunoSEQ multiplex PCR. The sample comprises 90,000 to 110,000 clones, 90% of which are singletons, and more than 2.5% rests with the top ten. Time point specified: after dendritic cell vaccination, including at tumor progression/relapse. The sequencing used blood, collected after dendritic cell vaccination. These receptors all stem from a human donor with glioblastoma.

The chain is built from TRBV5-6 and TRBJ2-7, with D unclear. The ends were cut back, 4 bases at V and 3 bases at J, with 5 bases in the middle. The germline CDR1 and CDR2 sequences are SGHDT and YYEEEE. The CDR3 extends over 11 amino acids. As DNA, the CDR3 is TGTGCCAGCAGCCGGTACTACGAGCAGTACTTC. The encoded protein is CASSRYYEQYF.

V and J are TRBV29-1 and TRBJ1-5; D is unclear. V lost 2 bases and J 0 bases, leaving 8 bases between the germline ends. The germline V gene has CDR1 SQVTM and CDR2 ANQGSEA. This CDR3 comprises 14 residues. The CDR3 nucleotides read TGCAGCGTTGAATCGGGAAATAGCAATCAGCCCCAGCATTTT. Encoded protein: CSVESGNSNQPQHF. Full variable domain (rest looked up from reference TRBV29-1 and TRBJ1-5): SAVISQKPSRDICQRGTSLTIQCQVDSQVTMMFWYRQQPGQSLTLIATANQGSEATYESGFVIDKFPISRPNLTFSTLTVSNMSPEDSSIYLCSVESGNSNQPQHFGDGTRLSIL.

This chain links TRBV2 with TRBJ2-1, with 11 bases matching TRBD2. Trimming removed 9 bases from V and 3 bases from J; junction bases left unmatched: 1. Germline CDR1 reads SNHLY; CDR2 reads FYNNEI. This CDR3 region has 13 residues. The CDR3 DNA reads as TGTGCCAGTGGGACTAGCGGCTACAATGAGCAGTTCTTC. It specifies CASGTSGYNEQFF. The full variable domain, with the rest looked up from reference TRBV2 and TRBJ2-1, is EPEVTQTPSHQVTQMGQEVILRCVPISNHLYFYWYRQILGQKVEFLVSFYNNEISEKSEIFDDQFSVERPDGSNFTLKIRSTKLEDSAMYFCASGTSGYNEQFFGPGTRLTVL.

This clone was counted once. The V call is TRBV9, the J call TRBJ1-2; D might be TRBD1 (6 bases). Germline V lookup: CDR1 SGDLS, CDR2 YYNGEE. The germline V and J ends were trimmed by 3 bases and 1 base, with 10 bases remaining between them. The length of the CDR3 is 14 residues. The CDR3 loop is CASSGKQGNYGYTF. DNA for the CDR3: TGTGCCAGCAGCGGAAAACAGGGTAACTATGGCTACACCTTC.

The V call is TRBV5-4, the J call TRBJ2-2; D may be TRBD1 (5 bases). The CDR3 has 14 residues. V was trimmed by 5 bases and J by 5 bases, leaving 13 bases between them. CDR1 is SGHNT and CDR2 is YYREEE in the germline V gene (reference sequence). DNA of the CDR3: TGTGCCAGCAGTTTAACAGGCGGAACCGGGGAGCTGTTTTTT. This encodes CASSLTGGTGELFF.

The rearrangement uses TRBV7-9 and TRBJ2-3, with TRBD2 matching over 9 bases. This CDR3 spans 15 amino acids. Per the germline V gene, CDR1 is SEHNR and CDR2 is FQNEAQ (reference sequence). J lost 8 bases, V lost 5 bases, and 11 bases had no gene match. CDR3 protein: CASSPRGLAGLTQYF. CDR3 in DNA: TGTGCCAGCAGCCCCCGGGGGCTAGCGGGACTTACGCAGTATTTT.

This chain uses TRBV6-1 with TRBJ2-2, with 11 bases identical to TRBD2. With V trimmed by 8 bases and J by 3 bases, 5 bases remained unmatched. Germline loops: CDR1 MNHNS, CDR2 SASEGT. The CDR3 runs 15 residues. As DNA, the CDR3 is TGTGCCAGCTTTAGCGGGAGGGCGTACACCGGGGAGCTGTTTTTT. As protein: CASFSGRAYTGELFF.

The chain is built from TRBV5-8 and TRBJ1-2; the match to TRBD1 covers 7 bases. The trim removed 2 bases at V and 4 bases at J, leaving 8 bases unmatched. This CDR3 spans 15 amino acids. Germline lookup yields CDR1 SGHTS and CDR2 YDEGEE. CDR3 sequence: CASSFYRGGGYGYTF. In DNA form, the CDR3 reads TGTGCCAGCAGCTTTTACAGGGGAGGTGGCTATGGCTACACCTTC.

The chain has TRBV5-4 and TRBJ2-1, with 9 bases lining up with TRBD1. Per germline, CDR1 SGHNT and CDR2 YYREEE (reference sequence). The CDR3 spans 15 residues. Unmatched junction bases numbered 3, after V lost 2 bases and J lost 3 bases. In DNA, the CDR3 is TGTGCCAGCAGCTTCGGACAGGGGAACTACAATGAGCAGTTCTTC. It yields the protein CASSFGQGNYNEQFF.

The CDR3 DNA is TGTGCCAGCAGCCCCGGTAACTCACCCCTCCACTTT. Translation gives CASSPGNSPLHF. This sequence joins TRBV5-4 and TRBJ1-6; D gene uncertain. Germline V CDR1 and CDR2: SGHNT, YYREEE (reference sequence). This CDR3 region has 12 residues. V lost 4 bases to trimming and J lost 10 bases, with 9 bases between them.

This clone was counted once. The J gene is TRBJ1-4, the V gene TRBV2; no clear D. Looked up from germline, CDR1 is SNHLY and CDR2 is FYNNEI. There are 14 residues in the CDR3. V was trimmed by 2 bases and J by 0 bases, leaving 4 bases between them. CDR3 sequence (DNA): TGTGCCAGCAGTGAACTAGCAACTAATGAAAAACTGTTTTTT. This codes for CASSELATNEKLFF. Using reference TRBV2 and TRBJ1-4 for the parts outside the CDR3, the full variable domain is EPEVTQTPSHQVTQMGQEVILRCVPISNHLYFYWYRQILGQKVEFLVSFYNNEISEKSEIFDDQFSVERPDGSNFTLKIRSTKLEDSAMYFCASSELATNEKLFFGSGTQLSVL.

This chain connects TRBV7-2 to TRBJ2-1; 7 bases line up with TRBD1. The CDR3 spans 14 residues. V gave up 7 bases and J gave up 0 bases; unmatched junction bases: 3. Germline assignment: CDR1 SGHTA and CDR2 FQGNSA. The CDR3 DNA sequence: TGTGCCAGCACCCCAGGGGGCTCCTACAATGAGCAGTTCTTC. Its protein is CASTPGGSYNEQFF.

The CDR3 region is CASREAGAPTDTQYF. The CDR3 DNA follows: TGTGCCAGCAGGGAAGCGGGAGCCCCCACAGATACGCAGTATTTT. The rearrangement links TRBV7-3 to TRBJ2-3; 8 nucleotides agree with TRBD2. The V segment lost 6 bases and the J segment 2 bases; nucleotides outside the gene matches: 7. This CDR3 spans 15 amino acids. Germline CDR1 SGHTA, CDR2 FQGTGA.

This sequence joins TRBV7-9 and TRBJ1-2; D gene uncertain. The CDR3 has 13 residues. Germline V gene lookup returns CDR1 SEHNR and CDR2 FQNEAQ (reference sequence). With 5 bases removed from V and 3 bases from J, the gap between germline ends came to 10 bases. The CDR3 protein is CASSGVWDYGYTF. CDR3 DNA sequence: TGTGCCAGCAGCGGAGTATGGGACTATGGCTACACCTTC.

Only one count was recorded for this clone. The CDR3 region has the DNA TGTGCCTGGAGGCGGTATAATTCACCCCTCCACTTT. It encodes CAWRRYNSPLHF. The rearrangement links TRBV30 to TRBJ1-6; D is uncertain. The CDR3 is 12 residues long. V was shortened by 3 bases and J by 4 bases, with 4 bases between the two germline ends. The V gene's germline CDR1 is GTSNPN and CDR2 SVGIG (reference sequence).

The chain couples TRBV10-3 to TRBJ2-1; 7 positions match TRBD1. The CDR3 runs to 13 residues. The germline gives CDR1 ENHRY, CDR2 SYGVKD. Losses at the gene ends were 10 bases for V and 5 bases for J; bases not matched to a gene: 8. CDR3 sequence reads: CATAGTADNEQFF. The CDR3 nucleotides are TGTGCCACTGCCGGGACAGCAGACAATGAGCAGTTCTTC.

This clone was observed a handful of times. The chain couples TRBV5-1 to TRBJ2-2, with D maybe TRBD2 (6 bases). Germline V lookup: CDR1 SGHRS, CDR2 YFSETQ. CDR3 length equals 15 residues. The V and J ends lost 0 bases and 4 bases respectively, with 10 bases between them. CDR3 sequence reads: CASSLGAGTTGELFF. CDR3 nucleotide sequence: TGCGCCAGCAGCTTGGGGGCGGGGACCACCGGGGAGCTGTTTTTT.

This clone was observed a few times. V gene TRBV5-1 combines with J gene TRBJ2-2, with 8 bases lining up with TRBD2. The CDR3 has 15 amino acids. Germline loops: CDR1 SGHRS, CDR2 YFSETQ. V lost 7 bases, J lost 2 bases, and 7 bases stayed unmatched. The DNA of the CDR3 is TGCGCCAGCTACTACGGGGGGGAAAACACCGGGGAGCTGTTTTTT. It encodes CASYYGGENTGELFF.

The chain uses TRBV2 and TRBJ1-5, with a possible D match to TRBD1 (6 bases). V shed 11 bases and J shed 3 bases, with 14 bases lying between them. CDR3 length equals 13 residues. The V gene's germline CDR1 is SNHLY and CDR2 FYNNEI. The CDR3 region has the DNA TGTGCCTCCGGGTTGGGGGCCAATCAGCCCCAGCATTTT. Protein sequence: CASGLGANQPQHF.